This T cell receptor beta chain was sequenced during a study of T cell repertoires in cytomegalovirus infection. About the study: Indications came from public TCR beta signatures; they pointed to CMV infection and to a matching HLA type.

The V end was cut by 6 bases, the J end by 0 bases, with 12 bases between. This CDR3 is 15 amino acids long. Germline V gene data show CDR1 as KGHSH and CDR2 as LQKENI. MiXCR was run by TCRdb on the reads, yielding one entry per CDR3 protein. The sample gives approximately 400,000 distinct CDR3 sequences, roughly 31% of which show up once; roughly 13% is in the top ten. This clonotype showed up just a few times. Its antigen remains unknown. Study-wide results and caveats: Dominating the ex vivo response were TCR beta clonotypes that were CMV-specific and HLA-C-restricted.

This receptor was taken from a human donor in good health (CMV status not recorded). Some clones in this sample may be carry-over from other donors' samples. The chain carries TRBV18 and TRBJ1-3; possible D gene TRBD1, 5 bases. The sample comprised PBMCs. The CDR3 spells CASSGGTDSGNTIYF. In DNA, the CDR3 is TGTGCCAGCTCGGGAGGGACCGACTCTGGAAACACCATATATTTT.